The rows below give T cell receptor beta chains drawn from one sample of a study of T cell responses to AZD1222 COVID-19 vaccine. Here immunoSEQ multiplex PCR was the method, and the copy in TCRdb shows in-frame clones only, minus some. The sample carries about 120,000 clones, about 89% recorded once. This specimen consisted of peripheral blood, obtained on day 0 of AZD1222 vaccination. Receptors were obtained from an adult in good health. Each CDR3 is given with its conserved first and last residue. Fields, in order: clone size, D gene, J gene, V gene, CDR3 protein, CDR3 DNA. D genes are given only for firm matches. Clone size is stated in some rows and not others, as once, few, many or a class when expanded.

>.|.|TRBJ2-1|TRBV24-1
CATGGLESSSYNEQFF
TGTGCCACCGGGGGTTTGGAGTCCAGCTCCTACAATGAGCAGTTCTTC
>.|TRBD1|TRBJ1-1|TRBV9
CASSASSTGDTEAFF
TGTGCCAGCAGCGCCTCCTCAACAGGGGACACTGAAGCTTTCTTT
>.|TRBD1|TRBJ1-6|TRBV2
CASSAQGEGNSPLHF
TGTGCCAGCAGTGCACAGGGGGAGGGTAATTCACCCCTCCACTTT
>.|.|TRBJ1-2|TRBV12-3/TRBV12-4
CASSFGDPYGYTF
TGTGCCAGCAGTTTTGGTGATCCATATGGCTACACCTTC
>once|.|TRBJ2-7|TRBV19
CASSTQGFYEQYF
TGTGCCAGTAGTACACAGGGTTTCTACGAGCAGTACTTC
>.|TRBD2|TRBJ2-1|TRBV14
CASSQSGGSSYNEQFF
TGTGCCAGCAGCCAATCCGGGGGGAGCTCCTACAATGAGCAGTTCTTC
>.|.|TRBJ1-1|TRBV6-6
CASSYPGGGAFF
TGTGCCAGCAGTTATCCGGGTGGCGGGGCTTTCTTT
>.|TRBD2|TRBJ2-5|TRBV5-1
CASSLARTSGTWETQYF
TGCGCCAGCAGCTTGGCCCGGACTAGCGGGACATGGGAGACCCAGTACTTC
>once|TRBD1|TRBJ1-4|TRBV4-2
CASSQALGTENEKLFF
TGTGCCAGCAGCCAAGCCTTAGGGACAGAAAATGAAAAACTGTTTTTT
>.|.|TRBJ2-7|TRBV27
CASTRSGGTGFYF
TGTGCCAGCACCCGGAGCGGGGGGACAGGGTTCTACTTC
>.|.|TRBJ1-3|TRBV9
CASSVEGNSGNTIYF
TGTGCCAGCAGCGTAGAGGGGAACTCTGGAAACACCATATATTTT
>.|.|TRBJ1-2|TRBV6-5
CASSYKANYGYTF
TGTGCCAGCAGTTACAAAGCTAACTATGGCTACACCTTC
>.|TRBD1|TRBJ2-2|TRBV6-6
CAVEGANTGELFF
TGTGCCGTCGAGGGGGCAAACACCGGGGAGCTGTTTTTT